Shown below are 2 T cell receptor beta chains from a single sample sequenced in a study of tumor-infiltrating lymphocytes in primary liver carcinoma. A constant-region primer served to make TCR beta cDNA from approximately 490 ng total RNA. Slightly modified ARM-PCR served as the procedure for the TCR beta libraries. These libraries came from three rounds of nested multiplex PCR. Each of the first two PCR rounds ran roughly 9 cycles with TRBV1-TRBV30 forward and C-beta reverse primers. TCRdb called the multiplex PCR reads again in MiXCR, with one record for every CDR3 protein. The sample has 90,000 to 100,000 distinct CDR3 sequences; around three quarters are singletons. Taking about 18-32 mg of unsorted bulk tissue, the authors co-extracted RNA and DNA. Sequences were obtained from liver tumor tissue from sampling region 5. Specified subset: tumor region T5, tumor centre. The receptors come from a woman aged 60-75 years with primary liver carcinoma and hepatitis B virus infection.

This chain uses TRBV11-2 with TRBJ2-7; 7 positions agree with TRBD2. J lost 3 bases, V lost 0 bases, and 5 bases had no gene match. The length of the CDR3 is 15 residues. Germline V lookup: CDR1 SGHAT, CDR2 FQNNGV. The CDR3, as DNA: TGTGCCAGCAGCTTAGATGGACCTAGCGGCTACGAGCAGTACTTC. This sequence encodes CASSLDGPSGYEQYF.

This clonotype was seen only once. The final CDR3 position lacks the conserved phenylalanine or tryptophan, pointing to a likely read error. The chain couples TRBV11-2 to TRBJ2-1, with D perhaps TRBD1 or TRBD2 (5 bases each). Germline-derived CDR1 and CDR2 are SGHAT and FQNNGV. CDR3 size: 13 residues. CDR3 sequence: CASSLGTINEQFL. CDR3 coding DNA: TGTGCCAGTAGCTTAGGGACCATCAATGAGCAGTTCCTT.